In this sample, the clone carrying this TCR beta chain turned up many times. What it binds is not known. The read comes to an end 3 residues before the CDR3 does, leaving the germline J gene to fill in the end. CDR1 MRHNA and CDR2 SNTAGT come from the germline V gene. This CDR3 spans 13 amino acids. V lost 5 bases and J 1 base, leaving 8 bases between the germline ends. The sample belongs to a study of T cell clonality in common variable immunodeficiency. Generated by immunoSEQ multiplex PCR, the TCRdb table keeps only in-frame clones and is missing some. The sample counts under 25,000 clones, none seen once; the ten largest own approximately 7%. Regarding the study as a whole: Fewer deletions and N-nucleotide insertions were reportedly seen in common variable immunodeficiency TCR beta sequences.

CVID meant reduced serum IgG, IgA and/or IgM plus specific antibody deficiency. CVID subjects were 15 female and under 35 male, aged roughly 8 to 64. Sequenced sample: peripheral blood mononuclear cells. The chain combines TRBV6-4 with TRBJ1-1; maybe TRBD1 (6 bases). This sequence originates from a human donor with common variable immunodeficiency. CDR3 residues: CASSTDRNTEAFF. The covered CDR3 bases are TGTGCCAGCAGTACGGACAGGAACACTGAA.